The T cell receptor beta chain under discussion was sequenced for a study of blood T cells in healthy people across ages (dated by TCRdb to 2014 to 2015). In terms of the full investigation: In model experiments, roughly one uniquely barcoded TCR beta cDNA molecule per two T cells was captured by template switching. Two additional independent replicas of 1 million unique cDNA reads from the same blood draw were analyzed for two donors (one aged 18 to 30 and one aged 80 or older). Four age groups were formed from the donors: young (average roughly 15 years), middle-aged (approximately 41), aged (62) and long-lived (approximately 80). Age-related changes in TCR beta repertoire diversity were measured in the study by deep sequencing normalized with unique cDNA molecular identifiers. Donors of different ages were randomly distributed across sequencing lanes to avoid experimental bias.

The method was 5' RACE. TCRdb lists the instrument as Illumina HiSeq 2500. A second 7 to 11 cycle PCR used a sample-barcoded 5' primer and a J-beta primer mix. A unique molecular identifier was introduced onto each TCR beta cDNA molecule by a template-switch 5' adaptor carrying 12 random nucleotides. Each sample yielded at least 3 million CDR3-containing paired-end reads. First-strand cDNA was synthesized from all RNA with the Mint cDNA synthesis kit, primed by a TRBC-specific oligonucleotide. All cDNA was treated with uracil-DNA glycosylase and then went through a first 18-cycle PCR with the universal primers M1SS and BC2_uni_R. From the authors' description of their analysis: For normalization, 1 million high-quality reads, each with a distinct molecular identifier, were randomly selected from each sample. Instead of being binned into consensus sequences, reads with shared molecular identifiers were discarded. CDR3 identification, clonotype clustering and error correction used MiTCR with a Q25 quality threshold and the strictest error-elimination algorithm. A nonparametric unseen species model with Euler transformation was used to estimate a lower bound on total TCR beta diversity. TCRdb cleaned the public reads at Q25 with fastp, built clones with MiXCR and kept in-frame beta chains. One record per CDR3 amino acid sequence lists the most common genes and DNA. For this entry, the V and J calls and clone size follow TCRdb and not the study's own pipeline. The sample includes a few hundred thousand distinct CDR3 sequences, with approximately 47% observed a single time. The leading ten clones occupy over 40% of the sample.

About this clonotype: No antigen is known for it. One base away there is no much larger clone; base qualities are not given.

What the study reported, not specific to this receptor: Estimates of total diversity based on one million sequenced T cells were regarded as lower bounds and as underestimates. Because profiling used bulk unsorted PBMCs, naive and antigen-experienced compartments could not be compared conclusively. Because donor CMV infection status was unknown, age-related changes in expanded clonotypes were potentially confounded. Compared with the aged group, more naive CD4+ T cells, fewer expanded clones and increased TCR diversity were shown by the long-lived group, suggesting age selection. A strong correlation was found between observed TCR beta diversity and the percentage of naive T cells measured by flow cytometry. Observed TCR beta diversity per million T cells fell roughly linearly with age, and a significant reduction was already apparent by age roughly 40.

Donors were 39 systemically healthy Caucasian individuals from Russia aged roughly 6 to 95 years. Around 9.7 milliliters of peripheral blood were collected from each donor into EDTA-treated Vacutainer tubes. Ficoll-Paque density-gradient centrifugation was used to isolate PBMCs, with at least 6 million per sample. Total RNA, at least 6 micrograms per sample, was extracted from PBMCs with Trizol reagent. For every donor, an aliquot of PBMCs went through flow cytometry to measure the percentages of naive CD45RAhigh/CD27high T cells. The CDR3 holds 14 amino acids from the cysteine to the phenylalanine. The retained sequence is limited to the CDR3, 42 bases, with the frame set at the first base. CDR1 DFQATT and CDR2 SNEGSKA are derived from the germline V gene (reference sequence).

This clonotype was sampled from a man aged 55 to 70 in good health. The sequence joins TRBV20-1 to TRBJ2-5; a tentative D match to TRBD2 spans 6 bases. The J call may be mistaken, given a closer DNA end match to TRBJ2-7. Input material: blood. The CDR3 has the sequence CSAGLGGVGNEQYF. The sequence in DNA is TGCAGTGCGGGGTTGGGGGGAGTGGGTAACGAGCAGTACTTC.